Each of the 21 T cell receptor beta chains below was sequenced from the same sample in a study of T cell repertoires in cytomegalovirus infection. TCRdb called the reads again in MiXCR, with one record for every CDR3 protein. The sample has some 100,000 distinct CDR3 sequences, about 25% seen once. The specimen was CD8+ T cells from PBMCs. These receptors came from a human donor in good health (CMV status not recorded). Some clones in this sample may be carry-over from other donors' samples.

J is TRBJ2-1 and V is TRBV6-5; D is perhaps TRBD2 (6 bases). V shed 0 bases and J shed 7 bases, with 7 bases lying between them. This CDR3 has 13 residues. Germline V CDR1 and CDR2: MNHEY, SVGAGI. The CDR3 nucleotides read TGTGCCAGCAGTTACTCGAGCGGGAATGAGCAGTTCTTC. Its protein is CASSYSSGNEQFF.

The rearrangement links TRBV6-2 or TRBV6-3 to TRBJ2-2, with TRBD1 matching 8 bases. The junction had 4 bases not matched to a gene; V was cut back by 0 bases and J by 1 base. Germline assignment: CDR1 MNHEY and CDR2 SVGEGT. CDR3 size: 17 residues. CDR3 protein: CASSYSGTGLNTGELFF. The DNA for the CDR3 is TGTGCCAGCAGTTACTCCGGGACAGGATTGAACACCGGGGAGCTGTTTTTT.

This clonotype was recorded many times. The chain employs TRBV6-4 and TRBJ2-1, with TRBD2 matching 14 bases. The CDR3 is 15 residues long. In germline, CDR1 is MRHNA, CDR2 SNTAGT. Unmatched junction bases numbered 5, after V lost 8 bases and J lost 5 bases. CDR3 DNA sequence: TGTGCCAGCGCCCGACTAGCGGGGGGGAACAATGAGCAGTTCTTC. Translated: CASARLAGGNNEQFF.

CDR3: CASSVFDKVEQFF. Written as DNA, the CDR3 is TGTGCCAGCAGCGTTTTCGATAAGGTCGAGCAGTTCTTC. The J gene is TRBJ2-1, the V gene TRBV6-5; D gene uncertain. Trimming removed 6 bases at V and 10 bases at J, with 16 bases between. The germline gives CDR1 MNHEY, CDR2 SVGAGI. There are 13 residues in the CDR3.

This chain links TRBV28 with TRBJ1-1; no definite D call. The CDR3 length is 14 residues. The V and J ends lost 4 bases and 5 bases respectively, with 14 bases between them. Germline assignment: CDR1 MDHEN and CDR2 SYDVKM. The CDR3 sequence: CASSSRARRTEAFF. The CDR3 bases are TGTGCCAGCAGTTCCCGGGCGAGGAGAACTGAAGCTTTCTTT.

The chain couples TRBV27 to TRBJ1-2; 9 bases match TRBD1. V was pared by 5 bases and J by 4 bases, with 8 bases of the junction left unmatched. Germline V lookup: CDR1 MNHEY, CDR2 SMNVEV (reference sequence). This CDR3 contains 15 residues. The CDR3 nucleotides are TGTGCCAGCAGTCCCGGGACAGGGAGGGGCTATGGCTACACCTTC. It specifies CASSPGTGRGYGYTF.

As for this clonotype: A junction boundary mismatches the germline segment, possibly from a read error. Here the CDR3 reads CTSSHEGGINYEQYF. The CDR3 bases are TGTACCAGCAGCCATGAAGGGGGGATAAACTACGAGCAGTACTTC. V gene TRBV7-9 combines with J gene TRBJ2-7; D tentatively reads TRBD1 or TRBD2 (6 bases each). The germline gives CDR1 SEHNR, CDR2 FQNEAQ (reference sequence). The CDR3 totals 15 residues.

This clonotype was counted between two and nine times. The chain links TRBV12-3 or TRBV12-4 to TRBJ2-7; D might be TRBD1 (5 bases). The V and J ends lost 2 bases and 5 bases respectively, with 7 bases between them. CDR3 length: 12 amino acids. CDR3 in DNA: TGTGCCAGCAGTTTAAGCAGGGACGAGCAGTACTTC. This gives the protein CASSLSRDEQYF.

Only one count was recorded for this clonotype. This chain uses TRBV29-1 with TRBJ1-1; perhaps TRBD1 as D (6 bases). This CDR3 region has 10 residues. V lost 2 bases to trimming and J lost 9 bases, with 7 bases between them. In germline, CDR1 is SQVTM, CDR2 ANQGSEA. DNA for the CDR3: TGCAGCGTTGAACAGGGGAAAGCTTTCTTT. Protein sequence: CSVEQGKAFF.

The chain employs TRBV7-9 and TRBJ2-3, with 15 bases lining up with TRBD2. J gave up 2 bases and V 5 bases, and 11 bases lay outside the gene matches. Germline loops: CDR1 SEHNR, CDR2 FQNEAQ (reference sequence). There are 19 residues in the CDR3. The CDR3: CASSPWTSGRDADTDTQYF. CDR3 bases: TGTGCCAGCAGCCCATGGACTAGCGGGAGGGACGCTGACACAGATACGCAGTATTTT.

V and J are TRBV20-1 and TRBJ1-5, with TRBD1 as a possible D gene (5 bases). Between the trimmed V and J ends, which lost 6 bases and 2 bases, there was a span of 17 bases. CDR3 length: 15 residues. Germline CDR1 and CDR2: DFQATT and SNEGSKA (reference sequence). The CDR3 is CSAPPSWGGNQPQHF. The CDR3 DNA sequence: TGCAGTGCGCCACCCAGTTGGGGCGGCAATCAGCCCCAGCATTTT.

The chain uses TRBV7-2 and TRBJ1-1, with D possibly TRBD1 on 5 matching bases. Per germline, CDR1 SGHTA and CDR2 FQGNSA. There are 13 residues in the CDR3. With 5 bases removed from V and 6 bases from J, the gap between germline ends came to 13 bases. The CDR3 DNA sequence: TGTGCCAGCAGCCTCCGTGAGGGGCCTGAAGCTTTCTTT. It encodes CASSLREGPEAFF.

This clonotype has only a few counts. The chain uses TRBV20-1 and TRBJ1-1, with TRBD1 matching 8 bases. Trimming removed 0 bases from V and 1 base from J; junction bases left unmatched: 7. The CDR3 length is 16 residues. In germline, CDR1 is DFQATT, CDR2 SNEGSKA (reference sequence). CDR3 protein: CSARDLDRGANTEAFF. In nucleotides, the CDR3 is TGCAGTGCTAGAGATCTCGACAGGGGAGCGAACACTGAAGCTTTCTTT.

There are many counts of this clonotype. The CDR3 sequence: CASSPSAAGSQETQYF. The CDR3 nucleotides read TGTGCCAGCAGCCCCTCGGCGGCGGGCTCCCAAGAGACCCAGTACTTC. The V call is TRBV7-2, the J call TRBJ2-5, with a tentative D call TRBD2 (5 bases). This CDR3 region has 16 residues. Germline V lookup: CDR1 SGHTA, CDR2 FQGNSA. Trimming shortened V by 5 bases and J by 1 base, and 17 bases separated the two germline ends.

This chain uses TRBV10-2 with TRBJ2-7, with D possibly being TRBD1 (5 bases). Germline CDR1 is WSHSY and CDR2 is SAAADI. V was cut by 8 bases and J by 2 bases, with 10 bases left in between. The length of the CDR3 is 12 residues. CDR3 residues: CASGDSPYEQYF. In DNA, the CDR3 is TGCGCCAGCGGCGACAGCCCCTACGAGCAGTACTTC.

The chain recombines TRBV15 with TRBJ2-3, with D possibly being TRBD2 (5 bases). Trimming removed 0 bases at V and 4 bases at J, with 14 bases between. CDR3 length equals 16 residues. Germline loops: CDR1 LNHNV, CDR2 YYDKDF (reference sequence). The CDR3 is CATSRDGNRISDTQYF. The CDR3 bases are TGTGCCACCAGCAGAGACGGGAACCGAATTTCAGATACGCAGTATTTT.

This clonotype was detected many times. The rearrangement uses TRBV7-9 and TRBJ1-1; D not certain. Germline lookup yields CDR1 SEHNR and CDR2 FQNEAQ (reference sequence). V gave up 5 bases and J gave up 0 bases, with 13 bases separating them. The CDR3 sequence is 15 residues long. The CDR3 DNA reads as TGTGCCAGCAGCCCGAGTGCAGGTGTGAACACTGAAGCTTTCTTT. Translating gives CASSPSAGVNTEAFF.

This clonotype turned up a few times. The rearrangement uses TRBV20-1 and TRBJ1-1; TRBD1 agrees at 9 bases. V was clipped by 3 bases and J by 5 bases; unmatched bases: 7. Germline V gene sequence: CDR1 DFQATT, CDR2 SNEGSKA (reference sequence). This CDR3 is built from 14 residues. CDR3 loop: CSARPGQGWTEAFF. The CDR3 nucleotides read TGCAGTGCTAGGCCGGGACAGGGTTGGACTGAAGCTTTCTTT.

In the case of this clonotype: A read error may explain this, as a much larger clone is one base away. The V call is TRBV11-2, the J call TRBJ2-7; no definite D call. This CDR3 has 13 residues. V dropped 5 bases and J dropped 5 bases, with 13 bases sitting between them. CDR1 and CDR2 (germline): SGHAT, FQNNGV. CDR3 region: CASSRSNGDEQYF. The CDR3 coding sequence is TGTGCCAGCAGCCGCAGTAACGGCGACGAGCAGTACTTC. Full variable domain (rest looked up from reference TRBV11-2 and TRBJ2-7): EAGVAQSPRYKIIEKRQSVAFWCNPISGHATLYWYQQILGQGPKLLIQFQNNGVVDDSQLPKDRFSAERLKGVDSTLKIQPAKLEDSAVYLCASSRSNGDEQYFGPGTRLTVT.

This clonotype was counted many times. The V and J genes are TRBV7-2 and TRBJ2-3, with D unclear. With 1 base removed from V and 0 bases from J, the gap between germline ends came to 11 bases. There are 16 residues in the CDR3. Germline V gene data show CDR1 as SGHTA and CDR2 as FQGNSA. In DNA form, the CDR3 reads TGTGCCAGCAGCTTAGGGGTATTGGCTAGCACAGATACGCAGTATTTT. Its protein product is CASSLGVLASTDTQYF.

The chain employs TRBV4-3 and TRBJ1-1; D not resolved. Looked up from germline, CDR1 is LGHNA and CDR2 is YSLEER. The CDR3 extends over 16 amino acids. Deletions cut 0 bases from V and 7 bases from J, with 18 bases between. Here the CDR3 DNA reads TGCGCCAGCAGCCAAGATTCCGAAGGCAGGCGGGGTGAAGCTTTCTTT. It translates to CASSQDSEGRRGEAFF.